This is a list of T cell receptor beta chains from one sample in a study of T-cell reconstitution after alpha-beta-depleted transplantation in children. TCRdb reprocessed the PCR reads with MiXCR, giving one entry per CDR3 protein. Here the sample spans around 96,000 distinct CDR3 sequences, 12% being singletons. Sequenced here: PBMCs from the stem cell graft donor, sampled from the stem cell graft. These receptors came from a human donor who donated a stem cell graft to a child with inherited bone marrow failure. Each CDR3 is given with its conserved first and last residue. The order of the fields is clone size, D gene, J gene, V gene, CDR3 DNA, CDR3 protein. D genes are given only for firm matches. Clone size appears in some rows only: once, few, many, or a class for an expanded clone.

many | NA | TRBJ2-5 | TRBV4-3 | TGCGCCAGCAGCCAAGCCCCGCGGTCTGAGACCCAGTACTTC | CASSQAPRSETQYF
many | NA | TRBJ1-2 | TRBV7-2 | TGTGCCAGCAGCTTTCGGGTTGACAGACGGACGGGTGCGGGCTACACCTTC | CASSFRVDRRTGAGYTF
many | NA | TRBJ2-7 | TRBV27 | TGTGCCAGCAGCGCTAGGAGGGGGATCTACGAGCAGTACTTC | CASSARRGIYEQYF
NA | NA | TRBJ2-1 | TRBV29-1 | TGCAGCGGTAGTTCAGGGGAGGGTGGTGAGCAGTTCTTC | CSGSSGEGGEQFF
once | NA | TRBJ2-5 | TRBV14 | TGTGCCAGCAGCCTGACCGAGACAGCACAAGAGACCCAGTACTTC | CASSLTETAQETQYF
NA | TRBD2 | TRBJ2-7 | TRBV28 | TGTGCCAGCAGTACCGGGACTAGCCGTTCCTACGAGCAGTACTTC | CASSTGTSRSYEQYF
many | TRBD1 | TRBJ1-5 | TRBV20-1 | TGCAGTGCTAGAGGGGTGACAGGGCCTCAGCCCCAGCATTTT | CSARGVTGPQPQHF
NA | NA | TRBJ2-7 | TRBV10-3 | TGTGCCATCAGTGAGTCTGCTTACGAGCAGTACTTC | CAISESAYEQYF
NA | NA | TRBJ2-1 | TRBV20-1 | TGCAGTGCTAGAGATGGCAAGCTTGGGGATGAGCAGTTCTTC | CSARDGKLGDEQFF
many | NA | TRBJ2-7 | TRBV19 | TGTGCCAGTAGTCCCACCACCGGACGGGAGCAGTACTTC | CASSPTTGREQYF
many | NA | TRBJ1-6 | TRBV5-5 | TGTGCCAGCAGCTTGGGGGTTGACTCACCCCTCCACTTT | CASSLGVDSPLHF
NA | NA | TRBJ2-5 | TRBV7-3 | TGTGCCAGCAGCATACGACCTCAAGAGACCCAGTACTTC | CASSIRPQETQYF
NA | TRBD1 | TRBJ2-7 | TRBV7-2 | TGTGCCAGCAGCTCTGCCGGGACAGGGACCTACGAGCAGTACTTC | CASSSAGTGTYEQYF
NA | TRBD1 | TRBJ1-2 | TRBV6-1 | TGTGCCAGCGGGAAAGGGACAGGGGGTGGCTACACCTTC | CASGKGTGGGYTF
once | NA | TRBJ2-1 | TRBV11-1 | TGTGCCAGCAGCGCCACGAGCTATGAGCAGTTCTTC | CASSATSYEQFF
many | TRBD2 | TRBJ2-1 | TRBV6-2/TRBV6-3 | TGTGCCAGCAGTTACAACAGTCCCGGGACTAGCGGGAGGCCCTACAATGAGCAGTTCTTC | CASSYNSPGTSGRPYNEQFF
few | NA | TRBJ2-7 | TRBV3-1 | TGTGCCAGCAGCCAAGAGAAGGGTTACTACGAGCAGTACTTC | CASSQEKGYYEQYF
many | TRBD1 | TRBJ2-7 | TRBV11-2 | TGTGCCAGCAGCTCGGGACAGGGGAGCGAGCAGTACTTC | CASSSGQGSEQYF
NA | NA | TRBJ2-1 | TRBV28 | TGTGCCAGCAGTTTATGGGACCCCAGATACAATGAGCAGTTCTTC | CASSLWDPRYNEQFF
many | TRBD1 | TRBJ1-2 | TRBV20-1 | TGCAGTGCTAGAGATCGCAGGACAGGGCCGTTTGGCTACACCTTC | CSARDRRTGPFGYTF
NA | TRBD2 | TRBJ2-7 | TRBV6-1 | TGTGCCAGCAGCCTTCGGGGAGGGCCCGAGCAGTACTTC | CASSLRGGPEQYF
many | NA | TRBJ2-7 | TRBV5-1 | TGCGCCACCGGACGGGACTCGAACTACGAGCAGTACTTC | CATGRDSNYEQYF
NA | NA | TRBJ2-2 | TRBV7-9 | TGTGCCAGCAGCTTAATCAAGCGAGGGGCAGCCGGGGAGCTGTTTTTT | CASSLIKRGAAGELFF
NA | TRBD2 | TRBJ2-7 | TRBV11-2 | TGTGCCAGCAGCTTAGAGACGGGAGGGCCCACCTACGAGCAGTACTTC | CASSLETGGPTYEQYF
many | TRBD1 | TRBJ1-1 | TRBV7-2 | TGTGCCAGCAGCACGGCCGGGACAGGGATTGGCACTGAAGCTTTCTTT | CASSTAGTGIGTEAFF
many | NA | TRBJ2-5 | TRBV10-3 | TGTGCCATCAGTGAGTCGGGCAGACAAGAGACCCAGTACTTC | CAISESGRQETQYF
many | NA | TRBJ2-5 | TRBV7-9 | TGTGCCAGCAGCCCAGGGGGACTGCAACGGGAGACCCAGTACTTC | CASSPGGLQRETQYF
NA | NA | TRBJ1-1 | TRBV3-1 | TGTGCCAGCAGCCAAAATGGTGCCACTGAAGCTTTCTTT | CASSQNGATEAFF
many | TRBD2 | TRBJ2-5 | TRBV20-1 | TGCAGTGCTAGAGATCTTGGGACTAGCGGAGAGACCCAGTACTTC | CSARDLGTSGETQYF
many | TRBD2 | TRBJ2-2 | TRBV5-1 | TGCGCCAGCAGCTTGCCCCCGCTTAGCGGGGGGGGGAACACCGGGGAGCTGTTTTTT | CASSLPPLSGGGNTGELFF
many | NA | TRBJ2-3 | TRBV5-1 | TGCGCCAGCAGCTTGGCCGGACTCGGAGGGCCAGATACGCAGTATTTT | CASSLAGLGGPDTQYF
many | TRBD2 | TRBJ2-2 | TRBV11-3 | TGTGCCAGCAGCTTAGTAGGGCGGGAGGGCCGGAGGACCGGGGAGCTGTTTTTT | CASSLVGREGRRTGELFF
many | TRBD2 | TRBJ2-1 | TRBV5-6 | TGTGCCAGCAGCTCCAGCGGGAGTCGCACCTACAATGAGCAGTTCTTC | CASSSSGSRTYNEQFF
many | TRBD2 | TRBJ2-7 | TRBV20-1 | TGCAGTGCCCGACCGATGCTGGGACTAGCGGACTCCTACGAGCAGTACTTC | CSARPMLGLADSYEQYF
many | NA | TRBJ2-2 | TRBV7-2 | TGTGCCAGCACCTCGCCGGGGGAGAAGATCGGGGAGCTGTTTTTT | CASTSPGEKIGELFF
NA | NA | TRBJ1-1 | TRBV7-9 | TGTGCCAGCAGCGAGGCCTACACTGAAGCTTTCTTT | CASSEAYTEAFF